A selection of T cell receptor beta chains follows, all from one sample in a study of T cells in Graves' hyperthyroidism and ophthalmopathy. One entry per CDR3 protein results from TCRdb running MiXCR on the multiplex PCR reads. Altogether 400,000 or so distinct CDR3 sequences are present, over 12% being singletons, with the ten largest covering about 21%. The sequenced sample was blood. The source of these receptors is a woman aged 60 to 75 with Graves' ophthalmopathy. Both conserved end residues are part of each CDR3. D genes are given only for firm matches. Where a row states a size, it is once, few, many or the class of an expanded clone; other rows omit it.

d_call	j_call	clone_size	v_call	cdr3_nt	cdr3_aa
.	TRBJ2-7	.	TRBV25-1	TGTGCCAGCAGTCCTCGGACGGAATCCTACGAGCAGTACTTC	CASSPRTESYEQYF
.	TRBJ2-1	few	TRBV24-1	TGTGCCACCAGTGATCCCCGGGTGCACTCCCGAAATGAGCAGTTCTTC	CATSDPRVHSRNEQFF
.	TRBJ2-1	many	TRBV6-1	TGTGCCAGCAGTGAAGCTCGCGGGTTTCGGAATGAGCAGTTCTTC	CASSEARGFRNEQFF
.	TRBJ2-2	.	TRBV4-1	TGCGCCAGCAGCCAAGATAGCGATAGCTTTTTGAGGAACACCGGGGAGCTGTTTTTT	CASSQDSDSFLRNTGELFF
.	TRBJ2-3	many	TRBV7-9	TGTGCCAGCAGCTTATATCAGGGCGGCGTTACAGATACGCAGTATTTT	CASSLYQGGVTDTQYF
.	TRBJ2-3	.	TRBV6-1	TGTGCCAGCAGCATAGTAGGTTCCACAGATACGCAGTATTTT	CASSIVGSTDTQYF
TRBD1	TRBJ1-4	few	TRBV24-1	TGTGCCACCAGTGGCGGACAGGGAACGGATGAAAAACTGTTTTTT	CATSGGQGTDEKLFF
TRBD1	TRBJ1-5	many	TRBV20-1	TGCAGTGCGGCTACCGGGACAGATAGCAATCAGCCCCAGCATTTT	CSAATGTDSNQPQHF
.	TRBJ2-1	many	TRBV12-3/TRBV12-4	TGTGCCAGCAGTCGACTACAATACAATGAGCAGTTCTTC	CASSRLQYNEQFF
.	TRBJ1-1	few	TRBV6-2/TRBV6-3	TGTGCCAGCACCGAAGGGGCTTTGAACACTGAAGCTTTCTTT	CASTEGALNTEAFF
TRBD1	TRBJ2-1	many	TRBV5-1	TGCGCCAGCAGCTTTGGGACAGGGGTTGGTGAGCAGTTCTTC	CASSFGTGVGEQFF
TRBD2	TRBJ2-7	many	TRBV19	TGTGCCAGTAGTATCTTGACTAGCGGGAGGCACGAGCAGTACTTC	CASSILTSGRHEQYF
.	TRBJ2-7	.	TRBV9	TGTGCCAGCAGCCCTCGGACAGATAGCTCCTACGAGCAGTACTTC	CASSPRTDSSYEQYF
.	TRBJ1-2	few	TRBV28	TGTGCCAGCAGTTTGGGGCAGACTTTAGTCTATGGCTACACCTTC	CASSLGQTLVYGYTF
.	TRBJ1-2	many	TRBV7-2	TGTGCCAGCAGCCACAGGACAGACTATGGCTACACCTTC	CASSHRTDYGYTF